This is a list of T cell receptor beta chains from one sample in a study of blood T cell repertoires in COVID-19. Only in-frame clones appear in the TCRdb table, and some are missing; sequencing was by immunoSEQ multiplex PCR. The table records about 260,000 clones, around 87% of them present only once. Input material: peripheral blood. All receptors derive from a young man with active or convalescent COVID-19. The CDR3 runs from the conserved cysteine through the conserved F or W. A D gene is named only where the DNA matches it firmly. The size of a clone is reported for some rows only, either as once, few or many, or as a class for expanded clones.

DNA: TGTGCCAGCAGCCAACTAGCGGTCCCCTACGAGCAGTACTTC
CDR3: CASSQLAVPYEQYF
V: TRBV11-2
size: -
J: TRBJ2-7
D: TRBD2

DNA: TGTGCCAGCAGCCTTGCTAGCGGGAGCTTGGAAGAGCAGTTCTTC
CDR3: CASSLASGSLEEQFF
V: TRBV14
size: -
J: TRBJ2-1
D: TRBD2

DNA: TGTGCCAGCTCACCCCCAGGCGAAAAACTGTTTTTT
CDR3: CASSPPGEKLFF
V: TRBV18
size: -
J: TRBJ1-4
D: -

DNA: TGCAGCGTTACGCCGACAGGGGCATCTTTCTTT
CDR3: CSVTPTGASFF
V: TRBV29-1
size: -
J: TRBJ1-1
D: TRBD1

DNA: TGTGCTAGTGGTTTGACAACACCTCCCCCCCAAGCTTTCTTT
CDR3: CASGLTTPPPQAFF
V: TRBV12-5
size: -
J: TRBJ1-1
D: -

DNA: TGCGCCAGCAGCCAAGATCCGGCGGGGCCCTACGAGCAGTACTTC
CDR3: CASSQDPAGPYEQYF
V: TRBV4-3
size: once
J: TRBJ2-7
D: -

DNA: TGCAGTGCTAGTGCTAGCGGGAGGGACAATGAGCAGTTCTTC
CDR3: CSASASGRDNEQFF
V: TRBV20-1
size: -
J: TRBJ2-1
D: TRBD2

DNA: TGTGCCAGCAGCTTAGGATATCTAGCGCCCGAAGATACGCAGTATTTT
CDR3: CASSLGYLAPEDTQYF
V: TRBV7-3
size: -
J: TRBJ2-3
D: -

DNA: TGCGCCAGCAGCCCAGGGACTAGCGGGAGCTACGAGCAGTACTTC
CDR3: CASSPGTSGSYEQYF
V: TRBV4-1
size: few
J: TRBJ2-7
D: TRBD2

DNA: TGTGCCAGCAGTTACAGGGAGGGGGACACCGGGGAGCTGTTTTTT
CDR3: CASSYREGDTGELFF
V: TRBV6-2/TRBV6-3
size: -
J: TRBJ2-2
D: -

DNA: TGTGCCAGCAGCTCAACCTCTGGACAGTATGGCTACACCTTC
CDR3: CASSSTSGQYGYTF
V: TRBV11-3
size: once
J: TRBJ1-2
D: -

DNA: TGTGCCAGCAGCGGGGCCAGGGGACCCAACACTGAAGCTTTCTTT
CDR3: CASSGARGPNTEAFF
V: TRBV9
size: -
J: TRBJ1-1
D: -

DNA: TGTGCCAGCAGTTCCAGGGGTGGGCATGAGCAGTTCTTC
CDR3: CASSSRGGHEQFF
V: TRBV6-2/TRBV6-3
size: -
J: TRBJ2-1
D: -

DNA: TGTGCCACCAGTGATCCACGGGGTGTCGATGAGCAGTTCTTC
CDR3: CATSDPRGVDEQFF
V: TRBV24-1
size: -
J: TRBJ2-1
D: -

DNA: TGCGCCAGCAGCCAAGAAGGAATAGCGGGTACCGGGGAGCTGTTTTTT
CDR3: CASSQEGIAGTGELFF
V: TRBV4-1
size: -
J: TRBJ2-2
D: TRBD2

DNA: TGTGCCACGAACAGGGGGATATCTGGAAACACCATATATTTT
CDR3: CATNRGISGNTIYF
V: TRBV28
size: once
J: TRBJ1-3
D: TRBD1